This is a list of T cell receptor beta chains from one sample in a study of cytomegalovirus exposure and HLA in healthy donors. The repertoire was sequenced with immunoSEQ multiplex PCR; TCRdb's copy has only in-frame clones and lacks some. Of around 130,000 clones in the sample, around 85% were seen once. The sequenced material came from PBMCs. The receptors were sampled from a woman aged 25 to 45 in good health and CMV-seropositive. Each CDR3 is given with its conserved first and last residue.

j_gene | v_gene | CDR3aa
TRBJ2-2 | TRBV7-3 | CASSLLSRSSDTGELFF
TRBJ2-3 | TRBV2 | CASSTGITSTDTQYF
TRBJ2-4 | TRBV11-2 | CASSSLAKNIQYF
TRBJ1-4 | TRBV28 | CASSVTGGTNEKLFF
TRBJ2-1 | TRBV9 | CASSAGLAGGLRYNEQFF
TRBJ1-1 | TRBV9 | CASSVCRGVEAFF
TRBJ2-5 | TRBV5-1 | CASSRLAGGETQYF
TRBJ1-1 | TRBV5-1 | CASSLGAGQGMNTEAFF
TRBJ1-2 | TRBV5-1 | CASSLRDSYGYTF
TRBJ1-1 | TRBV9 | CASSVATEGPQAFF
TRBJ1-2 | TRBV7-2 | CASSGRGDYGYTF
TRBJ2-5 | TRBV14 | CASSPLVGFEETQYF
TRBJ2-1 | TRBV5-1 | CASSLTGAYNEQFF
TRBJ1-2 | TRBV29-1 | CSVDPTGISYGYTF
TRBJ1-5 | TRBV11-1 | CASSLSPENNQPQHF
TRBJ2-7 | TRBV7-9 | CASSLDQTYEQYF
TRBJ2-7 | TRBV7-2 | CASSSREGLEQYF
TRBJ2-1 | TRBV10-1 | CASSILAGGTEQFF
TRBJ2-3 | TRBV27 | CASSFSRGTSGKDTQYF
TRBJ2-7 | TRBV27 | CASSAYTGGKGEQYF
TRBJ2-3 | TRBV7-7 | CASSSSPVDTQYF
TRBJ2-7 | TRBV28 | CASSPHDRAYEQYF
TRBJ2-7 | TRBV6-1 | CASRLGTGGPYEQYF